This note documents a single T cell receptor (beta chain) sequence. Its antigen is still unknown. Additional DNA sequences in this sample encode the identical CDR3. This sample was included in a study of cytomegalovirus exposure and HLA in healthy donors. Trimming cost V 5 bases and J 6 bases; bases outside gene matches: 8. Germline assignment: CDR1 SGHDT and CDR2 YYEEEE. The CDR3 covers 15 residues. General study points: In a later analysis, at a false discovery rate of 0.05, over 15,000 TCR beta sequences were associated with HLA alleles. Certain sequence variants were highly shared and formed a cluster, and this cluster was likely a sequencing artifact.

The PCR contained 60 Vbeta and 13 Jbeta primers. Sequenced by immunoSEQ multiplex PCR; TCRdb stores in-frame clones only, minus some. The data contain 120,000 or so clones, around 78% of them singletons. V usage is TRBV5-6 and J usage is TRBJ1-2; 12 bases fit TRBD1. The TCR originated in a man younger than 30 in good health and CMV-seropositive. Sequencing was carried out using PBMCs. CDR3 DNA: TGTGCCAGCAGTACCGGGACAGGGGGCCCTGATGGCTACACCTTC. It specifies CASSTGTGGPDGYTF.